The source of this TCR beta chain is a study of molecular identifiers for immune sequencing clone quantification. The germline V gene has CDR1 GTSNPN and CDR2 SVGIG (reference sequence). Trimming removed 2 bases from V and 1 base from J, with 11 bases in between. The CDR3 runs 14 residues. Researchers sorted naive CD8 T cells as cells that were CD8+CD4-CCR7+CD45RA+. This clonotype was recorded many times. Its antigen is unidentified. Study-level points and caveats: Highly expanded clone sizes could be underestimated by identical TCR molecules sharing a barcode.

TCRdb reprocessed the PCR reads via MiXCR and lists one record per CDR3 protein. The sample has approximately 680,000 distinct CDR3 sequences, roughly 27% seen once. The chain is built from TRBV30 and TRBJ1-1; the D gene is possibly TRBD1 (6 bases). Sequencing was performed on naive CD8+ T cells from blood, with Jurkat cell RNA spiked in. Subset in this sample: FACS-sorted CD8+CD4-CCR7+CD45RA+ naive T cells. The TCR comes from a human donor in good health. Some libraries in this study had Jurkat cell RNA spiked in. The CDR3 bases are TGTGCCTGGAGTCCGGGACATTCGAACACTGAAGCTTTCTTT. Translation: CAWSPGHSNTEAFF. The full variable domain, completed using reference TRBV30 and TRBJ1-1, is SQTIHQWPATLVQPVGSPLSLECTVEGTSNPNLYWYRQAAGRGLQLLFYSVGIGQISSEVPQNLSASRPQDRQFILSSKKLLLSDSGFYLCAWSPGHSNTEAFFGQGTRLTVV.